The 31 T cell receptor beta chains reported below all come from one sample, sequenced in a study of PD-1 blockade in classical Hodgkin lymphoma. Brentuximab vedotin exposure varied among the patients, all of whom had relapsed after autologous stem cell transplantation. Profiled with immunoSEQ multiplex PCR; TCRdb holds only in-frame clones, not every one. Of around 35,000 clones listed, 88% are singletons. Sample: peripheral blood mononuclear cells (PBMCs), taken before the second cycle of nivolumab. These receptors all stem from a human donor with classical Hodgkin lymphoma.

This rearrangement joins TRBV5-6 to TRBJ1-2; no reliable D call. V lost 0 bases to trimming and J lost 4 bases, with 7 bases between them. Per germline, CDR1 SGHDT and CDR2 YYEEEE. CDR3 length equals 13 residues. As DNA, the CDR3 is TGTGCCAGCAGCTTGGAAGGTAGCTATGGCTACACCTTC. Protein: CASSLEGSYGYTF. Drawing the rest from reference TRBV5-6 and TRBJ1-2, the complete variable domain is DAGVTQSPTHLIKTRGQQVTLRCSPKSGHDTVSWYQQALGQGPQFIFQYYEEEERQRGNFPDRFSGHQFPNYSSELNVNALLLGDSALYLCASSLEGSYGYTFGSGTRLTVV.

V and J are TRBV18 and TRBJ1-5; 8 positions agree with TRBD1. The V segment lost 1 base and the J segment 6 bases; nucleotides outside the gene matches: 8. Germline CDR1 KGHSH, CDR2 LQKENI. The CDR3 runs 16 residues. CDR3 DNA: TGTGCCAGCTCACCACTAGCCCAGGGGGCAGGTCAGCCCCAGCATTTT. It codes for CASSPLAQGAGQPQHF.

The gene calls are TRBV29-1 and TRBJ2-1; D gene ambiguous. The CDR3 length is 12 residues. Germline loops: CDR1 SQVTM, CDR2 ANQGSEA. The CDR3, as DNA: TGCACGGCACCCAGCTCCTACAATGAGCAGTTCTTC. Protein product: CTAPSSYNEQFF.

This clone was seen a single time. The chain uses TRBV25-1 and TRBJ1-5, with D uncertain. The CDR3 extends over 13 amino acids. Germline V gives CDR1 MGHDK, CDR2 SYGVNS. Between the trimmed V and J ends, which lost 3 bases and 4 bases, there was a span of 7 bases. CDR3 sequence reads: CASSEGRNQPQHF. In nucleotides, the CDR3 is TGTGCCAGCAGTGAGGGCAGAAATCAGCCCCAGCATTTT.

The CDR3 nucleotides are TGTGCCAGCAGCTCCTCGGGACAGGCCTACGAGCAGTACTTC. Translation gives CASSSSGQAYEQYF. The V call is TRBV11-2, the J call TRBJ2-7; TRBD1 matches 8 bases. The CDR3 runs to 14 residues. Germline-derived CDR1 and CDR2 are SGHAT and FQNNGV. After removal of 4 bases from V and 2 bases from J, the junction contained 4 bases not matched to a gene.

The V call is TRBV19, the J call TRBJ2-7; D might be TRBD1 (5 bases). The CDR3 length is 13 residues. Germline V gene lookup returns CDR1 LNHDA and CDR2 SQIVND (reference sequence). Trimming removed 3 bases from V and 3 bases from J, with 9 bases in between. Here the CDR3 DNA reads TGTGCCAGTAGTATCGGACAAGTCTACGAGCAGTACTTC. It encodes CASSIGQVYEQYF.

As DNA, the CDR3 is TGCAGCGTACCGCAAATGGGGGGTTCAGATACGCAGTATTTT. This encodes CSVPQMGGSDTQYF. The chain employs TRBV29-1 and TRBJ2-3, with D possibly TRBD2 on 6 matching bases. Trimming cost V 6 bases and J 4 bases, with 17 bases left between them. Germline CDR1 reads SQVTM; CDR2 reads ANQGSEA. The CDR3 spans 14 residues.

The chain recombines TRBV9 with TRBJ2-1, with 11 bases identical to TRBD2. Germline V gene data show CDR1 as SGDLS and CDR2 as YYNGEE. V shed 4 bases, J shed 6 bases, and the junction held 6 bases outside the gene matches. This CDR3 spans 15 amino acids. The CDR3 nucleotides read TGTGCCAGCAGCAAATTAGCGGGAGGGGGCAATGAGCAGTTCTTC. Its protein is CASSKLAGGGNEQFF. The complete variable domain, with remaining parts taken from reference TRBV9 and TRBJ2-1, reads DSGVTQTPKHLITATGQRVTLRCSPRSGDLSVYWYQQSLDQGLQFLIQYYNGEERAKGNILERFSAQQFPDLHSELNLSSLELGDSALYFCASSKLAGGGNEQFFGPGTRLTVL.

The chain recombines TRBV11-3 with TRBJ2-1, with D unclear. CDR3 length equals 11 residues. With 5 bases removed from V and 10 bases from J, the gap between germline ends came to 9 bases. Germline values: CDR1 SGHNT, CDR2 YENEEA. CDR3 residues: CASSKSVEQFF. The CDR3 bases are TGTGCCAGCAGCAAAAGCGTAGAGCAGTTCTTC.

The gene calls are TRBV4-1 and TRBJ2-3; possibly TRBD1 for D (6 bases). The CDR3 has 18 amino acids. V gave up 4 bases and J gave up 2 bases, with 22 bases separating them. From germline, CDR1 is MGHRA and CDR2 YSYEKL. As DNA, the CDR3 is TGCGCCAGCAGCCTTCCGCCCAGCCGGGACATCAACACAGATACGCAGTATTTT. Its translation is CASSLPPSRDINTDTQYF.

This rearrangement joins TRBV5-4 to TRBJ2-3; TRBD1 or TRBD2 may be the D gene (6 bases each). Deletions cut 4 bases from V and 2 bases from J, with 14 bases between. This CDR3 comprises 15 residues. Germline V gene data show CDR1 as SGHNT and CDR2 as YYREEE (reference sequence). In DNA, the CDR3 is TGTGCCAGCAGCAGGGGGACTCAATTCACAGATACGCAGTATTTT. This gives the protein CASSRGTQFTDTQYF.

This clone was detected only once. Written as DNA, the CDR3 is TGCAGCGCCGGACAGACAGGGCGGGATGGCTACACCTTC. It is translated as CSAGQTGRDGYTF. The chain couples TRBV29-1 to TRBJ1-2, with 7 bases that match TRBD1. This CDR3 is built from 13 residues. Germline trimming cut 7 bases from V and 6 bases from J; bases unmatched to any gene: 11. Per germline, CDR1 SQVTM and CDR2 ANQGSEA.

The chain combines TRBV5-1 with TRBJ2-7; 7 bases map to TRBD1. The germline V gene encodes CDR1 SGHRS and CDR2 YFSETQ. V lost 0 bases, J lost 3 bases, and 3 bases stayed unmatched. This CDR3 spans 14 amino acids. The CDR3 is CASSLGRGNYEQYF. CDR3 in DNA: TGCGCCAGCAGCTTGGGCAGGGGGAACTACGAGCAGTACTTC.

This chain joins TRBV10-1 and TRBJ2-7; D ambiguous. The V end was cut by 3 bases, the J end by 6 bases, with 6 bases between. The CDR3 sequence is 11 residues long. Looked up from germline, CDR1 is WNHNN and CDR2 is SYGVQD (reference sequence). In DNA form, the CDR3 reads TGCGCCAGCAGTGATCACCGCGAGCAGTACTTC. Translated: CASSDHREQYF.

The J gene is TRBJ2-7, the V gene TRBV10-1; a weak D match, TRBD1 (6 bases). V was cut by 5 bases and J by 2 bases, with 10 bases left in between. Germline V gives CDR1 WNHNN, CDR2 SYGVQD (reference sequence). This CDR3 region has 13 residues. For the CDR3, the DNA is TGCGCCAGCAGTTCGGACAGAACCTACGAGCAGTACTTC. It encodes CASSSDRTYEQYF.

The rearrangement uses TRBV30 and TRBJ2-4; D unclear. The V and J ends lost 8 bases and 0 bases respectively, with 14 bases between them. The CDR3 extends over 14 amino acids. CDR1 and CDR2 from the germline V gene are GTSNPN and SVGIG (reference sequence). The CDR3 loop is CAARQILAKNIQYF. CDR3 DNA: TGTGCCGCCAGACAAATCCTAGCCAAAAACATTCAGTACTTC.

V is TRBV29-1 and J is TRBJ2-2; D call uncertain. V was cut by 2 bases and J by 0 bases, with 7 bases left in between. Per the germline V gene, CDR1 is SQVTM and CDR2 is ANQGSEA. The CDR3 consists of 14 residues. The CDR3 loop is CSVERQANTGELFF. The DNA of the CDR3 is TGCAGCGTTGAAAGGCAAGCGAACACCGGGGAGCTGTTTTTT.

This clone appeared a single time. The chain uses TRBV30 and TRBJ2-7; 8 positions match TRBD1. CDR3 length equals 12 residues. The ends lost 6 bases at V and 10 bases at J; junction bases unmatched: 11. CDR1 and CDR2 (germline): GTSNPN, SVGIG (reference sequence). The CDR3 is CACYPMQGAQYF. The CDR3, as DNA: TGTGCCTGTTACCCAATGCAGGGGGCACAGTACTTC.

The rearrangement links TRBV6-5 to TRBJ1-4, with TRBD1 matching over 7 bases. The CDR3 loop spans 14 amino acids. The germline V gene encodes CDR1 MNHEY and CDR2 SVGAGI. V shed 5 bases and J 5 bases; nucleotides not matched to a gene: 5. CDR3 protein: CASSRGQLNEKLFF. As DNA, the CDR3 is TGTGCCAGCAGTCGGGGACAGTTAAATGAAAAACTGTTTTTT.

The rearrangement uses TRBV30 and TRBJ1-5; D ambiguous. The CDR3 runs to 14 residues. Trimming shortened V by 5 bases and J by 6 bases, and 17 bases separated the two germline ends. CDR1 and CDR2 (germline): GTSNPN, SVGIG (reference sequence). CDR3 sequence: CAWAQTTGGQPQHF. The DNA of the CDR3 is TGTGCCTGGGCCCAAACCACCGGAGGTCAGCCCCAGCATTTT.

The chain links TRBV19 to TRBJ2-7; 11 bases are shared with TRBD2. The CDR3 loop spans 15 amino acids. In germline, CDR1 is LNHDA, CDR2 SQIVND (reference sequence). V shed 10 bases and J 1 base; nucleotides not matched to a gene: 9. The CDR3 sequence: CATRLAGHTSYEQYF. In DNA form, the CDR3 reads TGTGCCACCAGACTAGCGGGACACACATCCTACGAGCAGTACTTC.

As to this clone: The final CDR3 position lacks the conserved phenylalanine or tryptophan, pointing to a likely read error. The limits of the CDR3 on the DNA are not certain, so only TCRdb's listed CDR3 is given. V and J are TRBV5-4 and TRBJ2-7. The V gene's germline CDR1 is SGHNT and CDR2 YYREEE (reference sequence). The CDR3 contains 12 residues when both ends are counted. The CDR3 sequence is CASSLEGSGPTA.

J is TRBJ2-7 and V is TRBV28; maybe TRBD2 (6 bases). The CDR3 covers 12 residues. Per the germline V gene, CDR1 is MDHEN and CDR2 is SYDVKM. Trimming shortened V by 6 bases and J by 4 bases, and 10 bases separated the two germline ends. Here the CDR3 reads CASREEGYEQYF. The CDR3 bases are TGTGCCAGCAGAGAGGAGGGATACGAGCAGTACTTC.

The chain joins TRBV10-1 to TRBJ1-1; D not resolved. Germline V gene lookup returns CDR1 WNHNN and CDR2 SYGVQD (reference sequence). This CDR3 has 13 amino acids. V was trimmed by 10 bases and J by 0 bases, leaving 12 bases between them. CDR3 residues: CATQKGLNTEAFF. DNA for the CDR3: TGCGCCACGCAAAAAGGGTTGAACACTGAAGCTTTCTTT.

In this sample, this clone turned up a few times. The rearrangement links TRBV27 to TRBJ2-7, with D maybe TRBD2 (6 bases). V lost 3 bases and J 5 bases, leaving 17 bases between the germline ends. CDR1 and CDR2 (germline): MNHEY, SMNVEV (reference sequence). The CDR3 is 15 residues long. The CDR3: CASSFIAAQSDEQYF. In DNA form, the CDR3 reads TGTGCCAGCAGTTTTATAGCGGCCCAATCGGACGAGCAGTACTTC.

The DNA of the CDR3 is TGCGCCAGCAGCTTGAGGGTCGTAGAGACACATACTAGCACAGATACGCAGTATTTT. Amino acid sequence: CASSLRVVETHTSTDTQYF. The chain links TRBV5-1 to TRBJ2-3; D is ambiguous. V shed 1 base and J shed 0 bases, with 21 bases lying between them. This CDR3 has 19 residues. CDR1 and CDR2 from the germline V gene are SGHRS and YFSETQ.

The DNA for the CDR3 is TGCGCCAGCAGCTTGGATCCAGGTTCCCAAGAGACCCAGTACTTC. Protein: CASSLDPGSQETQYF. The chain carries TRBV5-1 and TRBJ2-5; D is ambiguous. Germline V gives CDR1 SGHRS, CDR2 YFSETQ. V was clipped by 0 bases and J by 1 base, with 10 bases between them. The CDR3 sequence is 15 residues long.

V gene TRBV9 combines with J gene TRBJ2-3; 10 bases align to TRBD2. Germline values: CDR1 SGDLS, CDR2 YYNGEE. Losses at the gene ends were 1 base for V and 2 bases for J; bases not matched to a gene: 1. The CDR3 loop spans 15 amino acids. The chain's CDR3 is CASSVSGRATDTQYF. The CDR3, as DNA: TGTGCCAGCAGCGTAAGCGGGAGGGCCACAGATACGCAGTATTTT.

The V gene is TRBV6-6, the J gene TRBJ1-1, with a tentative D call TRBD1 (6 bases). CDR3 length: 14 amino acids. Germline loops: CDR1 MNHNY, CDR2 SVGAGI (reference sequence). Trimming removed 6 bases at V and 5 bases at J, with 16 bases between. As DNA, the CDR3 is TGTGCCAGCAGGCGACAGGAACCAGGGACTGAAGCTTTCTTT. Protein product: CASRRQEPGTEAFF.

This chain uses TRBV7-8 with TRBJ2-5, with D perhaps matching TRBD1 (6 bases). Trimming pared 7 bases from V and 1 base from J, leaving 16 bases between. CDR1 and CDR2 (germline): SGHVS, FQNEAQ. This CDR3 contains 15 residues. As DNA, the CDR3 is TGTGCCAGCACCCCACGGACAGTCCTCCAAGAGACCCAGTACTTC. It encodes CASTPRTVLQETQYF.

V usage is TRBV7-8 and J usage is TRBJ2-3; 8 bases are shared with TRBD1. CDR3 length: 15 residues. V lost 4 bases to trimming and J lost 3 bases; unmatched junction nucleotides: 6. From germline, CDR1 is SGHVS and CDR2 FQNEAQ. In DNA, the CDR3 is TGTGCCAGCAGCTCAGGGGGCGTGGGGACAGATACGCAGTATTTT. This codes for CASSSGGVGTDTQYF.